A selection of T cell receptor beta chains follows, all from one sample in a study of control samples from healthy donors and cancer patients. Produced via immunoSEQ multiplex PCR; TCRdb's table is partial and in-frame only. The sample contains 60,000 to 100,000 clones, around 91% of which appear only once. Sequencing used blood. These receptors were taken from a man aged 50-60 years in good health. Each CDR3 is given with its conserved first and last residue. Each record gives: clone size, D gene, V gene, J gene, CDR3 DNA, CDR3 protein. The D gene is left open where the match is weak. Size is omitted from some rows. Given values are once, few, many or a class for expanded clones.

.,TRBD2,TRBV2,TRBJ2-5,TGTGCCAGCAGCGGGACTAGCGGGGGGGAGACCCAGTACTTC,CASSGTSGGETQYF
.,TRBD1,TRBV7-8,TRBJ1-5,TGTGCCAGCAGCCAAATGGGACAGGTGAATCAGCCCCAGCATTTT,CASSQMGQVNQPQHF
.,TRBD1,TRBV12-3/TRBV12-4,TRBJ2-2,TGTGCCAGCAGCCCGACAGGGGGCGGTAAGCTGTTTTTT,CASSPTGGGKLFF
once,.,TRBV29-1,TRBJ2-7,TGCAGCGTTGATATAACTGGCGAGCAGTACTTC,CSVDITGEQYF
.,.,TRBV6-5,TRBJ1-1,TGTGCCAGCAGTCGGGACACTGAAGCTTTCTTT,CASSRDTEAFF
.,TRBD1,TRBV4-1,TRBJ1-1,TGCGCCAGCAGCCAAGGAGGGGGCCCCAGGCCAATCCGCACTGAAGCTTTCTTT,CASSQGGGPRPIRTEAFF
.,.,TRBV4-1,TRBJ2-2,TGCGCCAGCAGCCAAGACCTCAGGGGCGGCGGGGAGCTGTTTTTT,CASSQDLRGGGELFF
once,.,TRBV5-6,TRBJ1-1,TGTGCCAGCATCGGGAGAGGTTGGGCGTTCACTGAAGCTTTCTTT,CASIGRGWAFTEAFF
.,.,TRBV27,TRBJ1-5,TGTGCCAGCAGTTTATTTTCCGATAGCAATCAGCCCCAGCATTTT,CASSLFSDSNQPQHF
.,.,TRBV6-2/TRBV6-3,TRBJ2-5,TGTGCCAGCAGCCCTCGGGACTTCCAAGAGACCCAGTACTTC,CASSPRDFQETQYF
.,TRBD1,TRBV7-8,TRBJ2-1,TGTGCCAGCAGCAACCGGGACAGGGGTTACAATGAGCAGTTCTTC,CASSNRDRGYNEQFF
.,.,TRBV7-9,TRBJ1-1,TGTGCCAGTGAGGGAGGTCTTCACACTGAAGCTTTCTTT,CASEGGLHTEAFF
once,TRBD1,TRBV5-6,TRBJ2-4,TGTGCCAGCACCTTAGGACAGGGCGTCAAAAACATTCAGTACTTC,CASTLGQGVKNIQYF
.,TRBD2,TRBV25-1,TRBJ2-5,TGTGCCAGCAGTCCGGGACTAGCGGGGGGATTAGAGACCCAGTACTTC,CASSPGLAGGLETQYF
once,.,TRBV21-1,TRBJ2-5,TGTGCCAGCAGCAAAGGGGGGACAGGGGTCGGGACCCAGTACTTC,CASSKGGTGVGTQYF
.,.,TRBV9,TRBJ1-4,TGTGCCAGCAGCCCCGAGGGCGGGGGCTGGGAAAAACTGTTTTTT,CASSPEGGGWEKLFF
.,.,TRBV5-1,TRBJ2-7,TGCGCCAGCAGCAATCCAACAGCCCACGAGCAGTACTTC,CASSNPTAHEQYF
.,.,TRBV3-1/TRBV3-2,TRBJ1-1,TGTGCCAGCAGCCATTTAGAATCATTCCGAGGGCACACTGAAGCTTTCTTT,CASSHLESFRGHTEAFF
.,.,TRBV2,TRBJ1-4,TGTGCCAGCAGACTCGATCCAGGGATACAACTGTTTTTT,CASRLDPGIQLFF
.,.,TRBV6-5,TRBJ2-5,TGTGCCAGCAGTTACAGGCGGGAGACCCAGTACTTC,CASSYRRETQYF
.,.,TRBV21-1,TRBJ2-5,TGTGCCAGCAGCAAACCCCCGCGGACCCAGGAATACAGGGAGGGACTCTACCAAGAGACCCAGTACTTC,CASSKPPRTQEYREGLYQETQYF
few,TRBD2,TRBV5-5,TRBJ2-3,TGTGCCAGCAGCCTAGATTCGACTAGCGGGAAATATTCAGATACGCAGTATTTT,CASSLDSTSGKYSDTQYF
.,TRBD2,TRBV4-3,TRBJ2-2,TGCGCCAGCAGCCAGGGCCGACTAGCGGGTCCCGGGGAGCTGTTTTTT,CASSQGRLAGPGELFF
.,.,TRBV6-5,TRBJ1-1,TGTGCCAGCAGTTACTCGAAAGGGCGTGAAGCTTTCTTT,CASSYSKGREAFF
once,TRBD1,TRBV19,TRBJ2-1,TGTGCCAGTAGGAGGGGGCTCGGTGAGCAGTTCTTC,CASRRGLGEQFF
.,TRBD1,TRBV7-3,TRBJ2-1,TGTGCCAGCAGCCAAGACAGGGGGGAGTACAATGAGCAGTTCTTC,CASSQDRGEYNEQFF
.,TRBD2,TRBV29-1,TRBJ2-3,TGCAGCGTACCCATGCGGGGGGCCTCCTTGACAGATACGCAGTATTTT,CSVPMRGASLTDTQYF
.,TRBD1,TRBV2,TRBJ1-5,TGTGCCAGCAACCGGGACAGCGGCAATCAGCCCCAGCATTTT,CASNRDSGNQPQHF
.,.,TRBV7-2,TRBJ2-1,TGTGCCAGCAGCCGTACGGGACCCCCTTATGAGCAGTTCTTC,CASSRTGPPYEQFF
once,.,TRBV19,TRBJ1-2,TGTGCCAGTAGTATGGATGGGACAAAAGAGGGCTATGGCTACACCTTC,CASSMDGTKEGYGYTF
.,.,TRBV18,TRBJ1-2,TGTGCCAGCTCAAAGACTCAGGGAGTAGTGAGTGGCTACACCTTC,CASSKTQGVVSGYTF
few,.,TRBV7-2,TRBJ2-5,TGTGCCAGCAGCTCCCTGGGGCGGAACCTTCAAGAGACCCAGTACTTC,CASSSLGRNLQETQYF
.,TRBD2,TRBV20-1,TRBJ2-3,TGCAGTGCTAGTAATCCTAGCGGGGGGGCCCCAGATACGCAGTATTTT,CSASNPSGGAPDTQYF
.,TRBD2,TRBV5-4,TRBJ2-1,TGTGCCAGCAGATTGGTGGGACTAGCGGGGAACAATGAGCAGTTCTTC,CASRLVGLAGNNEQFF
once,TRBD1,TRBV11-3,TRBJ2-2,TGTGCCAGCAGCACGGACAGGGGGACACCCGGGGAGCTGTTTTTT,CASSTDRGTPGELFF
.,.,TRBV30,TRBJ1-4,TGTGCCTTGAGGGGTTATGCGGAAAAACTGTTTTTT,CALRGYAEKLFF